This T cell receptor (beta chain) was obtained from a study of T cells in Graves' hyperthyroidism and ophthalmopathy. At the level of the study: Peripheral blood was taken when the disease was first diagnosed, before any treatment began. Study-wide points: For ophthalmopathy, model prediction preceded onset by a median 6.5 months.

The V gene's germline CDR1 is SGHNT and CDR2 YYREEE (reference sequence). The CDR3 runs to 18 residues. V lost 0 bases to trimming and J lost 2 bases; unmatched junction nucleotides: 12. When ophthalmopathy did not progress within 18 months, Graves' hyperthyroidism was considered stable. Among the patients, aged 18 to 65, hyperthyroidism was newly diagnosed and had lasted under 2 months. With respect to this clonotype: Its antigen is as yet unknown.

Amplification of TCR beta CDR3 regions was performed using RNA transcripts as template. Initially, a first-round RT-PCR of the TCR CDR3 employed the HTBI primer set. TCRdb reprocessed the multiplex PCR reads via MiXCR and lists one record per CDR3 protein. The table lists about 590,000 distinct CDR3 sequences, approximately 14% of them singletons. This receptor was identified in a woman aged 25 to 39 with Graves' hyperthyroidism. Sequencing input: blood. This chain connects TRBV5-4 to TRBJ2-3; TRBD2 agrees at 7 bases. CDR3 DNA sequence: TGTGCCAGCAGCTTGGACGAATTAGCGGGTAGAAACACAGATACGCAGTATTTT. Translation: CASSLDELAGRNTDTQYF.